This T cell receptor beta chain is from a study of identical twins. The V gene lost 10 bases and the J gene lost 8 bases, with 20 bases spanning the gap. Germline V gene sequence: CDR1 ENHRY, CDR2 SYGVKD. This CDR3 is built from 14 residues. TCRdb re-called the 5' RACE reads with MiXCR, one entry per CDR3 protein. The sample lists some 250,000 distinct CDR3 sequences; roughly 12% were seen once. This sample also belongs to another study, concerning yellow fever vaccine responses in identical twins.

The chain has TRBV10-3 and TRBJ1-4; tentatively, D is TRBD1 (6 bases). This receptor was obtained from a woman aged 18-29 years in good health. Source material: memory (CD45RO+) T cells sorted from blood. In nucleotides, the CDR3 is TGTGCCAGCAAATCGCAGGGGCAGGGGGAAAAACTGTTTTTT. Translating gives CASKSQGQGEKLFF.